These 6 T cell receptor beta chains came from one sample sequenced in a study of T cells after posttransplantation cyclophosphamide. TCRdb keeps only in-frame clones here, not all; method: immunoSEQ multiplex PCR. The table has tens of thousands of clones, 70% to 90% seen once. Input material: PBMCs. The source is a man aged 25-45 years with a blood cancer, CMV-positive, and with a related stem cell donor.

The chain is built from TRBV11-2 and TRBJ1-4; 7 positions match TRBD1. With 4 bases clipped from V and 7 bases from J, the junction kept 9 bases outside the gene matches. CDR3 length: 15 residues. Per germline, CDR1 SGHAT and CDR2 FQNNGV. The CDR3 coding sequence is TGTGCCAGCAGCTCCCGGACAGGAGTCGGTGAAAAACTGTTTTTT. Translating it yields CASSSRTGVGEKLFF. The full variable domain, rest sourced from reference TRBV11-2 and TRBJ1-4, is EAGVAQSPRYKIIEKRQSVAFWCNPISGHATLYWYQQILGQGPKLLIQFQNNGVVDDSQLPKDRFSAERLKGVDSTLKIQPAKLEDSAVYLCASSSRTGVGEKLFFGSGTQLSVL.

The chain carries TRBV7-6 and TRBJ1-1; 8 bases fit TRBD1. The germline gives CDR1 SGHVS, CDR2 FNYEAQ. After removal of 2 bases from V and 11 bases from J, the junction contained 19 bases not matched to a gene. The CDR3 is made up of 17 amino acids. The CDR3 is CASSLSPPGQVMRDAFF. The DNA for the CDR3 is TGTGCCAGCAGCTTATCTCCACCGGGACAGGTGATGCGGGACGCTTTCTTT.

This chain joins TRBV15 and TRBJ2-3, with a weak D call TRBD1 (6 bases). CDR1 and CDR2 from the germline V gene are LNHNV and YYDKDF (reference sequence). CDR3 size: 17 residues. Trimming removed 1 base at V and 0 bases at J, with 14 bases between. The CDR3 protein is CATSRAYRASSTDTQYF. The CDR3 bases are TGTGCCACCAGCAGAGCTTACAGGGCTTCTAGCACAGATACGCAGTATTTT.

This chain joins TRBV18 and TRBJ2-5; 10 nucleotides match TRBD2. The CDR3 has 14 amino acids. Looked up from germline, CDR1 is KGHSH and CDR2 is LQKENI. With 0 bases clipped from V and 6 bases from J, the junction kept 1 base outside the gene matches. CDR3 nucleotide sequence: TGTGCCAGCTCACCACCTAGCGGGAGGAAGACCCAGTACTTC. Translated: CASSPPSGRKTQYF.

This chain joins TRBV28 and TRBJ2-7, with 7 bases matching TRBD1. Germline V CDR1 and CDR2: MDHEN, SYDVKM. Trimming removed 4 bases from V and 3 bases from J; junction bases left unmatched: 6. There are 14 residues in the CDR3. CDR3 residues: CASSSGTAVYEQYF. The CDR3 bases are TGTGCCAGCAGTTCCGGGACAGCTGTCTACGAGCAGTACTTC.

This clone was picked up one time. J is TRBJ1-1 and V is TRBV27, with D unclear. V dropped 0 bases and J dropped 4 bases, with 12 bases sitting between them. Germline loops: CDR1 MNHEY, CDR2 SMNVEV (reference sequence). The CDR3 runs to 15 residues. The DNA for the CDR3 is TGTGCCAGCAGTTTATCGGGTTCATCGGGCACTGAAGCTTTCTTT. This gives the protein CASSLSGSSGTEAFF.